What follows are 23 T cell receptor beta chains derived from one specimen sequenced in a study of shared clonotypes between healthy human individuals. Assay used: immunoSEQ multiplex PCR; TCRdb lists only in-frame clones, some missing. The sample shows around 750,000 clones, approximately 79% of them seen only once. Sequenced material: memory CD4+ T cells sorted from blood. Regarding subset: CD45RA-negative fraction. Receptors were obtained from a woman between 25 and 40 years old in good health.

The CDR3 DNA is TGTGCCAGCTCCCTTTCTAGCGGGGTCCACAATGAGCAGTTCTTC. It encodes CASSLSSGVHNEQFF. The rearrangement joins TRBV18 to TRBJ2-1; 9 bases agree with TRBD2. In germline, CDR1 is KGHSH, CDR2 LQKENI. The CDR3 totals 15 residues. J gave up 5 bases and V 6 bases, and 8 bases lay outside the gene matches. Full variable domain (missing parts from reference TRBV18 and TRBJ2-1): NAGVMQNPRHLVRRRGQEARLRCSPMKGHSHVYWYRQLPEEGLKFMVYLQKENIIDESGMPKERFSAEFPKEGPSILRIQQVVRGDSAAYFCASSLSSGVHNEQFFGPGTRLTVL.

The chain combines TRBV5-5 with TRBJ2-5, with no clear D. The length of the CDR3 is 14 residues. Trimming pared 4 bases from V and 0 bases from J, leaving 10 bases between. The V gene's germline CDR1 is SGHKS and CDR2 YYEKEE (reference sequence). CDR3 nucleotide sequence: TGTGCCAGCAGCCTAGGAAGGGACCAAGAGACCCAGTACTTC. Protein sequence: CASSLGRDQETQYF. Complete variable domain (other parts from reference TRBV5-5 and TRBJ2-5): DAGVTQSPTHLIKTRGQQVTLRCSPISGHKSVSWYQQVLGQGPQFIFQYYEKEERGRGNFPDRFSARQFPNYSSELNVNALLLGDSALYLCASSLGRDQETQYFGPGTRLLVL.

The chain recombines TRBV6-1 with TRBJ2-7; D ambiguous. Germline assignment: CDR1 MNHNS and CDR2 SASEGT. V lost 7 bases, J lost 5 bases, and 12 bases lay in between. There are 12 residues in the CDR3. The CDR3 region is CASTYGPNEQYF. CDR3 nucleotides: TGTGCCAGCACTTACGGGCCTAACGAGCAGTACTTC.

In this sample, this clone turned up once. The chain uses TRBV10-2 and TRBJ2-5, with 7 positions matching TRBD2. V gave up 11 bases and J gave up 1 base; unmatched junction bases: 13. The length of the CDR3 is 15 residues. Germline V lookup: CDR1 WSHSY, CDR2 SAAADI. The CDR3 loop is CAASTLSGTQETQYF. CDR3 nucleotide sequence: TGCGCCGCCAGCACGTTAAGCGGGACCCAAGAGACCCAGTACTTC.

The chain recombines TRBV4-1 with TRBJ1-3; D not certain. Germline V gene data show CDR1 as MGHRA and CDR2 as YSYEKL. This CDR3 comprises 15 residues. V lost 0 bases and J 4 bases, leaving 10 bases between the germline ends. CDR3 protein: CASSQDLSGGNTIYF. CDR3 nucleotides: TGCGCCAGCAGCCAAGATCTATCCGGGGGAAACACCATATATTTT.

The chain recombines TRBV10-3 with TRBJ2-3, with 10 bases lining up with TRBD2. V dropped 8 bases and J dropped 5; count of bases not matched to a gene: 7. Germline lookup yields CDR1 ENHRY and CDR2 SYGVKD. CDR3 length equals 14 residues. The CDR3, as DNA: TGTGCCATCGGGCCTAGCGGGAGAGGAGATACGCAGTATTTT. Protein: CAIGPSGRGDTQYF.

This chain connects TRBV5-1 to TRBJ2-1, with D possibly being TRBD2 (5 bases). Trimming cost V 2 bases and J 9 bases, with 12 bases left between them. Germline assignment: CDR1 SGHRS and CDR2 YFSETQ. CDR3 size: 13 residues. The chain's CDR3 is CASSFVDYGEQFF. Written as DNA, the CDR3 is TGCGCCAGCAGCTTTGTAGACTACGGTGAGCAGTTCTTC. The variable domain in full, with the rest retrieved from reference TRBV5-1 and TRBJ2-1, is KAGVTQTPRYLIKTRGQQVTLSCSPISGHRSVSWYQQTPGQGLQFLFEYFSETQRNKGNFPGRFSGRQFSNSRSEMNVSTLELGDSALYLCASSFVDYGEQFFGPGTRLTVL.

A word on this clone: The same CDR3 arises from other DNA sequences in this sample as well. The V call is TRBV19, the J call TRBJ2-5; 7 positions match TRBD2. The CDR3 length is 14 residues. Germline V CDR1 and CDR2: LNHDA, SQIVND (reference sequence). J lost 2 bases, V lost 3 bases, and 3 bases had no gene match. The DNA for the CDR3 is TGTGCCAGTAGTATCACGGGGGGACAAGAGACCCAGTACTTC. Its protein product is CASSITGGQETQYF.

The chain uses TRBV29-1 and TRBJ2-3, with D possibly being TRBD1 (6 bases). V was trimmed by 7 bases and J by 2 bases, leaving 22 bases between them. Germline loops: CDR1 SQVTM, CDR2 ANQGSEA. This CDR3 comprises 16 residues. CDR3 coding DNA: TGCAGCGCCCTCCGGGACATATCGTACTCCACAGATACGCAGTATTTT. Its translation is CSALRDISYSTDTQYF.

The sample holds one count of this clone. This chain uses TRBV19 with TRBJ2-1, with D hard to call. The CDR3 has 17 amino acids. V lost 3 bases to trimming and J lost 0 bases, with 15 bases between them. Per the germline V gene, CDR1 is LNHDA and CDR2 is SQIVND (reference sequence). CDR3 in amino acids: CASSMILTRSSYNEQFF. The CDR3 bases are TGTGCCAGTAGTATGATTCTGACCCGGAGCTCCTACAATGAGCAGTTCTTC.

The chain combines TRBV2 with TRBJ2-2; D might be TRBD1 or TRBD2, each matching 6 bases. V lost 7 bases and J 3 bases, leaving 9 bases between the germline ends. CDR3 size: 13 residues. Germline V gives CDR1 SNHLY, CDR2 FYNNEI. Written as DNA, the CDR3 is TGTGCCAGCAACAGGGAGGACACCGGGGAGCTGTTTTTT. Translated: CASNREDTGELFF.

This clone was picked up one time. The gene calls are TRBV28 and TRBJ1-1; D is undetermined. The CDR3 spans 14 residues. V was cut by 1 base and J by 10 bases, with 16 bases left in between. The germline V gene encodes CDR1 MDHEN and CDR2 SYDVKM. The CDR3 is CASSLSGTGRGAFF. Written as DNA, the CDR3 is TGTGCCAGCAGTTTATCGGGTACCGGTCGGGGAGCTTTCTTT.

The V gene is TRBV11-2, the J gene TRBJ2-5; D uncertain. Trimming shortened V by 6 bases and J by 5 bases, and 16 bases separated the two germline ends. CDR3 size: 14 residues. Germline CDR1 reads SGHAT; CDR2 reads FQNNGV. This chain's CDR3 is CASRGMWTEETQYF. Here the CDR3 DNA reads TGTGCCAGCAGAGGAATGTGGACGGAGGAGACCCAGTACTTC.

This chain connects TRBV28 to TRBJ1-5; unclear D gene. The germline gives CDR1 MDHEN, CDR2 SYDVKM. This CDR3 comprises 14 residues. DNA for the CDR3: TGTGCGACGGATCAGTTTAGAAGCAATCAGCCCCAGCATTTT. The encoded protein is CATDQFRSNQPQHF.

Worth noting for this clone: In the same sample, other DNA sequences code for this CDR3. The rearrangement joins TRBV18 to TRBJ1-1, with D perhaps matching TRBD1 (5 bases). Germline V gene lookup returns CDR1 KGHSH and CDR2 LQKENI. The V end lost 4 bases, the J end lost 2 bases, and 8 bases lay between the germline ends. The CDR3 covers 13 residues. The CDR3 bases are TGTGCCAGCTCACAAGGACAAAACACTGAAGCTTTCTTT. Encoded protein: CASSQGQNTEAFF.

This clone was observed a single time. This chain links TRBV10-2 with TRBJ2-3; perhaps D is TRBD1 or TRBD2 (5 bases each). The V and J ends lost 6 bases and 6 bases respectively, with 10 bases between them. Germline loops: CDR1 WSHSY, CDR2 SAAADI. The length of the CDR3 is 12 residues. In DNA form, the CDR3 reads TGCGCCAGCAGGAGGGACCTCGATACGCAGTATTTT. Translating gives CASRRDLDTQYF.

This clone was detected only once. V and J are TRBV11-2 and TRBJ2-2; 11 nucleotides line up with TRBD2. After removal of 0 bases from V and 6 bases from J, the junction contained 6 bases not matched to a gene. CDR1 and CDR2 (germline): SGHAT, FQNNGV. CDR3 length equals 17 residues. CDR3 DNA: TGTGCCAGCAGCTTAGATCAGCGACTAGCGGGATCCGGGGAGCTGTTTTTT. Translation: CASSLDQRLAGSGELFF.

The chain couples TRBV5-1 to TRBJ2-3; 8 nucleotides agree with TRBD2. Germline CDR1 and CDR2: SGHRS and YFSETQ. Losses at the gene ends were 0 bases for V and 1 base for J; bases not matched to a gene: 1. This CDR3 spans 15 amino acids. This chain's CDR3 is CASSLGREGTDTQYF. The CDR3 nucleotides read TGCGCCAGCAGCTTGGGGCGGGAGGGCACAGATACGCAGTATTTT.

This clone was seen more than once but under ten times. This chain joins TRBV4-1 and TRBJ2-7; 7 nucleotides align to TRBD1. This CDR3 is built from 13 residues. Germline-derived CDR1 and CDR2 are MGHRA and YSYEKL. V lost 5 bases, J lost 2 bases, and 3 bases stayed unmatched. The CDR3 is CASSWDSAYEQYF. DNA for the CDR3: TGCGCCAGCAGCTGGGACAGCGCCTACGAGCAGTACTTC.

The sample holds a few counts of this clone. The rearrangement joins TRBV6-6 to TRBJ1-2; a possible D gene is TRBD1 (6 bases). CDR1 is MNHNY, CDR2 SVGAGI, per germline (reference sequence). The CDR3 has 16 residues. The V end lost 4 bases, the J end lost 0 bases, and 15 bases lay between the germline ends. DNA of the CDR3: TGTGCCAGCAGTTGGGGGGGCGACCGCGCTAACTATGGCTACACCTTC. It encodes CASSWGGDRANYGYTF.

In its sample, this clone was seen once. The chain recombines TRBV19 with TRBJ2-1, with D unclear. The CDR3 extends over 12 amino acids. Germline values: CDR1 LNHDA, CDR2 SQIVND (reference sequence). Deletions cut 5 bases from V and 7 bases from J, with 9 bases between. CDR3 in DNA: TGTGCCAGTAGTTCGAGCAGGAATGAGCAGTTCTTC. Amino acids: CASSSSRNEQFF.

The rearrangement links TRBV7-2 to TRBJ2-6; D gene unclear. Germline loops: CDR1 SGHTA, CDR2 FQGNSA. The CDR3 spans 16 residues. V was cut by 5 bases and J by 0 bases, with 11 bases left in between. In DNA form, the CDR3 reads TGTGCCAGCAGCCAGGCGCCAAGCTCTGGGGCCAACGTCCTGACTTTC. This codes for CASSQAPSSGANVLTF.

V gene TRBV2 combines with J gene TRBJ1-2; 9 nucleotides line up with TRBD1. Losses at the gene ends were 6 bases for V and 10 bases for J; bases not matched to a gene: 6. The CDR3 contains 12 residues. CDR1 is SNHLY and CDR2 is FYNNEI in the germline V gene. CDR3 sequence (DNA): TGTGCCAGCAGGACAGGGGGAAGGCCCTACACCTTC. The encoded protein is CASRTGGRPYTF.